Below, 14 T cell receptor beta chains from the same sample are listed, as sequenced in a study of T cells after yellow fever vaccination. Using its own MiXCR run on the 5' RACE reads, TCRdb lists one record per CDR3 protein. The sample contains some 26,000 distinct CDR3 sequences, 3% to 4% of which appear only once. The sample consisted of PBMCs, either bulk or a sorted T-cell subset (CD4+, CD8+, memory, or dextramer-sorted; not recorded which), taken about 41 days after the first yellow fever vaccination. The receptors derive from a man younger than 35 who received the YFV17D yellow fever vaccine.

This clonotype was found many times. V is TRBV7-9 and J is TRBJ2-4; D is unclear. V lost 5 bases and J lost 0, with 11 bases in between. Germline CDR1 SEHNR, CDR2 FQNEAQ (reference sequence). CDR3 size: 15 residues. The CDR3 spells CASSAPEIAKNIQYF. CDR3 coding DNA: TGTGCCAGCAGCGCCCCAGAGATAGCCAAAAACATTCAGTACTTC. The entire variable domain, with the rest obtained from reference TRBV7-9 and TRBJ2-4, is as follows: DTGVSQNPRHKITKRGQNVTFRCDPISEHNRLYWYRQTLGQGPEFLTYFQNEAQLEKSRLLSDRFSAERPKGSFSTLEIQRTEQGDSAMYLCASSAPEIAKNIQYFGAGTRLSVL.

The chain is built from TRBV28 and TRBJ2-7; 10 nucleotides line up with TRBD1. With 5 bases clipped from V and 3 bases from J, the junction kept 10 bases outside the gene matches. The length of the CDR3 is 16 residues. Germline V CDR1 and CDR2: MDHEN, SYDVKM. CDR3 DNA: TGTGCCAGCAGTGCGACAGGGGGCAGATCTTACTACGAGCAGTACGTC. Its protein is CASSATGGRSYYEQYV.

This clonotype was seen many times. The J gene is TRBJ2-3, the V gene TRBV5-1; D might be TRBD2 (5 bases). CDR1 is SGHRS, CDR2 YFSETQ, per germline. The CDR3 is made up of 17 amino acids. V was shortened by 0 bases and J by 3 bases, with 17 bases between the two germline ends. This CDR3 is CASSLAPRGSLTDTQYF. The DNA for the CDR3 is TGCGCCAGCAGCTTGGCCCCTCGAGGGTCTTTAACAGATACGCAGTATTTT.

The sample holds many counts of this clonotype. J is TRBJ2-3 and V is TRBV7-2; D is undetermined. Germline CDR1 reads SGHTA; CDR2 reads FQGNSA. This CDR3 has 12 amino acids. Trimming removed 5 bases from V and 7 bases from J, with 10 bases in between. DNA of the CDR3: TGTGCCAGCAGCGCCAATAGGTATACGCAGTATTTT. Its protein is CASSANRYTQYF. The full variable domain, completed using reference TRBV7-2 and TRBJ2-3, is GAGVSQSPSNKVTEKGKDVELRCDPISGHTALYWYRQSLGQGLEFLIYFQGNSAPDKSGLPSDRFSAERTGGSVSTLTIQRTQQEDSAVYLCASSANRYTQYFGPGTRLTVL.

This clonotype occurred many times. The chain uses TRBV7-3 and TRBJ2-5; D call uncertain. CDR3 length: 12 residues. In germline, CDR1 is SGHTA, CDR2 FQGTGA. Trimming stripped 1 base from V and 5 bases from J, with 5 bases between. The CDR3 nucleotides read TGTGCCAGCAGCTTAAACAAGGAGACCCAGTACTTC. It codes for CASSLNKETQYF.

This clonotype was seen at least ten times. This chain uses TRBV20-1 with TRBJ1-2, with a weak D call TRBD1 (5 bases). The CDR3 extends over 11 amino acids. Germline lookup yields CDR1 DFQATT and CDR2 SNEGSKA (reference sequence). The CDR3: CIAGFDYGYTF. The CDR3 DNA follows: TGCATAGCAGGGTTCGACTATGGCTACACCTTC.

This clonotype was seen many times. The chain joins TRBV6-2 or TRBV6-3 to TRBJ2-3; D is unclear. The CDR3 consists of 12 residues. CDR1 MNHEY and CDR2 SVGEGT come from the germline V gene. Deletions cut 6 bases from V and 4 bases from J, with 8 bases between. In DNA form, the CDR3 reads TGTGCCAGCAGCAAAGAAGCAGATACGCAGTATTTT. Amino acid sequence: CASSKEADTQYF.

In this sample, this clonotype turned up many times. The genes are TRBV7-2 and TRBJ2-2; TRBD2 might be the D (6 bases). The CDR3 is 11 amino acids. V shed 6 bases and J shed 9 bases, with 8 bases lying between them. Germline CDR1 and CDR2: SGHTA and FQGNSA. CDR3 loop: CASRLARELFF. CDR3 DNA: TGTGCCAGCAGACTAGCCCGGGAGCTGTTTTTT.

This clonotype was seen repeatedly, ten times or more. The chain carries TRBV12-3 or TRBV12-4 and TRBJ1-1; no clear D. The CDR3 length is 14 residues. V was pared by 2 bases and J by 0 bases, with 7 bases between. Here the CDR3 DNA reads TGTGCCAGCAGTTTATCGGAAGTGAACACTGAAGCTTTCTTT. It specifies CASSLSEVNTEAFF.

This clonotype showed up many times. Written as DNA, the CDR3 is TGTGCCAGCAGCCCTACTAGCGCCCAAGAGACCCAGTACTTC. It specifies CASSPTSAQETQYF. This chain connects TRBV5-6 to TRBJ2-5; the match to TRBD2 covers 7 bases. With V trimmed by 4 bases and J by 1 base, 4 bases remained unmatched. Germline CDR1 reads SGHDT; CDR2 reads YYEEEE. The CDR3 extends over 14 amino acids.

V gene TRBV20-1 combines with J gene TRBJ2-5; D is unresolved. Germline CDR1 and CDR2: DFQATT and SNEGSKA (reference sequence). The CDR3 contains 12 residues. Trimming stripped 1 base from V and 7 bases from J, with 10 bases between. CDR3 in amino acids: CSARADCGTQYF. The DNA for the CDR3 is TGCAGTGCTAGAGCAGACTGTGGGACCCAGTACTTC.

Of note for this clonotype: At one boundary the junction diverges from the germline segment, which might be a read error. This chain uses TRBV20-1 with TRBJ2-1; 8 nucleotides line up with TRBD2. The CDR3 covers 17 residues. Germline-derived CDR1 and CDR2 are DFQATT and SNEGSKA (reference sequence). The chain's CDR3 is CCARAVAGTPAMGEQFF. The CDR3 DNA sequence: TGCTGTGCTAGAGCAGTAGCGGGGACGCCCGCAATGGGTGAGCAGTTCTTC.

This clonotype was seen many times. The chain employs TRBV2 and TRBJ2-2, with D perhaps matching TRBD2 (5 bases). CDR1 and CDR2 (germline): SNHLY, FYNNEI. This CDR3 is built from 13 residues. Deletions cut 8 bases from V and 2 bases from J, with 9 bases between. The CDR3 DNA reads as TGTGCCAGCCTTAGACTAAACACCGGGGAGCTGTTTTTT. Its protein product is CASLRLNTGELFF.

This clonotype was seen repeatedly, ten times or more. The chain joins TRBV7-8 to TRBJ1-2; 9 bases align to TRBD1. V lost 0 bases and J lost 5; bases outside the gene matches: 1. Germline CDR1 and CDR2: SGHVS and FQNEAQ. CDR3 length equals 14 residues. The CDR3 region has the DNA TGTGCCAGCAGCTTAGCAGGGACAGGGTATGGCTACACCTTC. This gives the protein CASSLAGTGYGYTF.